A single T cell receptor (beta chain) is shown here with its context. This specimen belongs to a study of blood T cell repertoires in COVID-19. Study in general: COVID-19 samples, acute and convalescent, were from the United States, Italy and Spain. PBMCs, B-cell-depleted T cells, or T cells were the source of the cDNA or gDNA that made up the material.

There are 16 residues in the CDR3. The V and J ends lost 0 bases and 4 bases, in that order; junction bases with no gene match: 9. CDR1 is GTSNPN and CDR2 is SVGIG in the germline V gene (reference sequence). Some clones are missing from TCRdb's copy, which holds only in-frame ones; the method was immunoSEQ multiplex PCR. The repertoire has 150,000 to 200,000 clones, more than 65% of them found once; the top ten carry around 15%. Participants' reported clinical history set cohort assignment. For recovered donors of Cohort 3, there were two negative PCRs, clearance, or symptom resolution. Material: PBMCs or T cells enriched from blood (not recorded which). This sequence joins TRBV30 and TRBJ2-5, with 9 positions matching TRBD2. The receptor's source is a man aged 45-60 years who had recovered from COVID-19. The CDR3 DNA reads TGTGCCTGGAGTGTAGAGGTGCGGGGGGGGACAGAGACCCAGTACTTC. Its protein product is CAWSVEVRGGTETQYF.